Listed here are 8 T cell receptor beta chains from one sample, sequenced in a study of beta chain features in type 1 diabetes. All of the isolated RNA was reverse transcribed, so expressed TCRB transcripts were sequenced. Sequenced by immunoSEQ multiplex PCR; TCRdb stores in-frame clones only, minus some. Seen here are about 620,000 clones, around 15% observed once, and the top ten hold approximately 0.093%. Sequencing used naive CD4+ T cells from blood. Source of these receptors: a man between 18 and 29 years old in good health.

This clone was recorded a few times. This chain connects TRBV27 to TRBJ2-1; 7 bases fit TRBD1. The CDR3 consists of 17 residues. The J segment lost 5 bases and the V segment lost 5 bases, leaving 15 bases of the junction unmatched. Germline loops: CDR1 MNHEY, CDR2 SMNVEV (reference sequence). The CDR3 is CASSPLDRVGGDNEQFF. CDR3 sequence (DNA): TGTGCCAGCAGTCCCCTCGACAGGGTGGGTGGGGACAATGAGCAGTTCTTC.

The chain has TRBV5-1 and TRBJ2-1; D uncertain. The germline V gene encodes CDR1 SGHRS and CDR2 YFSETQ. Trimming took 8 bases from V and 8 from J, leaving 23 bases between them. This CDR3 has 15 amino acids. CDR3 sequence: CASTPPGREIYEQFF. The DNA for the CDR3 is TGCGCCAGTACCCCCCCCGGGCGAGAGATTTATGAGCAGTTCTTC. Full variable domain (outside the CDR3, taken from reference TRBV5-1 and TRBJ2-1): KAGVTQTPRYLIKTRGQQVTLSCSPISGHRSVSWYQQTPGQGLQFLFEYFSETQRNKGNFPGRFSGRQFSNSRSEMNVSTLELGDSALYLCASTPPGREIYEQFFGPGTRLTVL.

V usage is TRBV27 and J usage is TRBJ1-1; TRBD1 is a possible D gene (5 bases). The CDR3 sequence is 12 residues long. V was trimmed by 3 bases and J by 4 bases, leaving 6 bases between them. The germline V gene has CDR1 MNHEY and CDR2 SMNVEV (reference sequence). The CDR3 is CASSFQGTEAFF. As DNA, the CDR3 is TGTGCCAGCAGTTTTCAGGGCACTGAAGCTTTCTTT.

This clone was seen only a few times. The junction differs from germline at one of its ends, possibly a read error. The V gene is TRBV7-7, the J gene TRBJ2-3; TRBD2 agrees at 15 bases. The germline V gene has CDR1 SSHAT and CDR2 FNYEAQ (reference sequence). This CDR3 contains 16 residues. The CDR3 reads CASSLGTSGGPDTQYF. The CDR3 region has the DNA TGTGCTAGCAGCCTCGGGACTAGCGGGGGGCCAGATACGCAGTATTTT.

This clone has only a few counts. The same CDR3 arises from other DNA sequences in this sample as well. The V and J genes are TRBV29-1 and TRBJ2-7, with TRBD1 matching over 7 bases. V gave up 4 bases and J gave up 2 bases; unmatched junction bases: 2. Germline loops: CDR1 SQVTM, CDR2 ANQGSEA. The CDR3 loop spans 12 amino acids. The CDR3 sequence: CSVGQGTYEQYF. In DNA form, the CDR3 reads TGCAGCGTTGGACAGGGCACCTACGAGCAGTACTTC.

The sample holds a few counts of this clone. The V gene is TRBV30, the J gene TRBJ2-7, with a weak D call TRBD1 (5 bases). Per germline, CDR1 GTSNPN and CDR2 SVGIG (reference sequence). The CDR3 length is 11 residues. V was trimmed by 3 bases and J by 4 bases, leaving 7 bases between them. The CDR3 protein is CAWRDIYEQYF. The CDR3 bases are TGTGCCTGGAGGGACATTTACGAGCAGTACTTC.

A few counts support this clone. V gene TRBV10-3 combines with J gene TRBJ1-5; unclear D gene. The CDR3 runs 14 residues. Germline assignment: CDR1 ENHRY and CDR2 SYGVKD. Trimming pared 0 bases from V and 1 base from J, leaving 4 bases between. CDR3 residues: CAISESASNQPQHF. CDR3 nucleotides: TGTGCCATCAGTGAGTCGGCAAGCAATCAGCCCCAGCATTTT.

This clone has just a few counts. The gene calls are TRBV29-1 and TRBJ1-2, with D unresolved. Per the germline V gene, CDR1 is SQVTM and CDR2 is ANQGSEA. Between the trimmed V and J ends, which lost 4 bases and 0 bases, there was a span of 12 bases. CDR3 length equals 14 residues. CDR3 region: CSVGPRLANYGYTF. CDR3 nucleotides: TGCAGCGTTGGGCCACGTTTAGCTAACTATGGCTACACCTTC. Full variable domain (outside the CDR3, taken from reference TRBV29-1 and TRBJ1-2): SAVISQKPSRDICQRGTSLTIQCQVDSQVTMMFWYRQQPGQSLTLIATANQGSEATYESGFVIDKFPISRPNLTFSTLTVSNMSPEDSSIYLCSVGPRLANYGYTFGSGTRLTVV.